The next 5 T cell receptor beta chains were all read from a single sample in a study of cytomegalovirus exposure and HLA in healthy donors. TCRdb's table, derived via immunoSEQ multiplex PCR, lists solely in-frame clones and lacks some. The repertoire consists of 180,000 or so clones, with about 89% occurring once and the leading ten covering 7.2%. The specimen was PBMCs. These receptor sequences come from a man younger than 40 in good health and CMV-seropositive.

To note about this clone: The same CDR3 can be traced to other DNA sequences in this sample. This rearrangement joins TRBV27 to TRBJ1-1, with D perhaps TRBD1 (5 bases). CDR1 and CDR2 from the germline V gene are MNHEY and SMNVEV (reference sequence). This CDR3 has 13 residues. V was trimmed by 2 bases and J by 5 bases, leaving 9 bases between them. CDR3 sequence: CASSLSGGTEAFF. CDR3 DNA sequence: TGTGCCAGCAGTTTAAGTGGGGGGACTGAAGCTTTCTTT.

The V gene is TRBV6-1, the J gene TRBJ1-4, with D unclear. The CDR3 runs to 15 residues. Per the germline V gene, CDR1 is MNHNS and CDR2 is SASEGT. Trimming pared 7 bases from V and 5 bases from J, leaving 17 bases between. The CDR3 nucleotides read TGTGCCAGCACCAGAATAGCGGCTTCGAATGAAAAACTGTTTTTT. It codes for CASTRIAASNEKLFF.

This chain uses TRBV6-5 with TRBJ1-6; D not resolved. This CDR3 has 15 residues. Trimming shortened V by 6 bases and J by 9 bases, and 18 bases separated the two germline ends. Germline values: CDR1 MNHEY, CDR2 SVGAGI. The CDR3 region is CASRPPYGVGSPLHF. DNA of the CDR3: TGTGCCAGCAGGCCCCCATACGGCGTCGGTTCACCCCTCCACTTT.

The chain has TRBV9 and TRBJ2-7; unclear D gene. Trimming stripped 2 bases from V and 3 bases from J, with 15 bases between. The germline V gene has CDR1 SGDLS and CDR2 YYNGEE. This CDR3 spans 15 amino acids. The CDR3 coding sequence is TGTGCCAGCAGCGTGGGCATAGGACCAAACTACGAGCAGTACTTC. Translating it yields CASSVGIGPNYEQYF.

J is TRBJ2-4 and V is TRBV27, with D possibly TRBD1 on 5 matching bases. The V gene's germline CDR1 is MNHEY and CDR2 SMNVEV (reference sequence). Trimming stripped 3 bases from V and 0 bases from J, with 9 bases between. The CDR3 runs to 15 residues. The CDR3 region is CASSFQGLAKNIQYF. In nucleotides, the CDR3 is TGTGCCAGCAGTTTCCAGGGTCTAGCCAAAAACATTCAGTACTTC.